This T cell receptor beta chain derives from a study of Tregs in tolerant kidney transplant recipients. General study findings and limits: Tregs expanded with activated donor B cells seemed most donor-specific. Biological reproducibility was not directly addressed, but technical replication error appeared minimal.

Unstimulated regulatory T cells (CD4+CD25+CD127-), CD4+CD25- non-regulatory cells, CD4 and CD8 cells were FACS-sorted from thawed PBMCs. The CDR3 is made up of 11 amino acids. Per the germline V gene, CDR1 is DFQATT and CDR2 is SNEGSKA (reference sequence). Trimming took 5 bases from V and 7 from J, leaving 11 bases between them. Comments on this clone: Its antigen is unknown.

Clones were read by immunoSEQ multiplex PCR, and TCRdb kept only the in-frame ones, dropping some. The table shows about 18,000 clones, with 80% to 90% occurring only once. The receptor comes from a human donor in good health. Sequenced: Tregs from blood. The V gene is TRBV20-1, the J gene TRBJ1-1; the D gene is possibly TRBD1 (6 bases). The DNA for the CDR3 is TGCAGTGCTGGAACAGGGTTTGAAGCTTTCTTT. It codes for CSAGTGFEAFF.